This TCR beta chain stems from a study of cytomegalovirus exposure and HLA in healthy donors. Across the study: Within the Caucasian-associated ancestry cluster were about 81% of the roughly 380 genotyped donors. Findings of the study overall: The study assumed roughly uniform donor sequencing depth for presence/absence analyses. Altogether, 150 to 200 TCR beta chains were recorded as cytomegalovirus-associated.

With regard to this clone: Its specificity is unknown.

Trimming cost V 3 bases and J 0 bases; bases outside gene matches: 8. The germline V gene encodes CDR1 MDHEN and CDR2 SYDVKM. The CDR3 is 16 residues long. The primer mix had 60 Vbeta and 13 Jbeta primers. Method: immunoSEQ multiplex PCR; TCRdb's copy keeps in-frame clones and lacks some. The sample lists fewer than 180,000 clones; about 60% were seen once. This rearrangement joins TRBV28 to TRBJ2-7; TRBD1 agrees at 7 bases. This TCR was recovered from a woman aged 55-69 years in good health and CMV-seropositive. Sequencing used PBMCs. CDR3 sequence: CASSFGQASSSYEQYF. The CDR3 nucleotides are TGTGCCAGCAGTTTCGGACAGGCCAGCAGCTCCTACGAGCAGTACTTC.